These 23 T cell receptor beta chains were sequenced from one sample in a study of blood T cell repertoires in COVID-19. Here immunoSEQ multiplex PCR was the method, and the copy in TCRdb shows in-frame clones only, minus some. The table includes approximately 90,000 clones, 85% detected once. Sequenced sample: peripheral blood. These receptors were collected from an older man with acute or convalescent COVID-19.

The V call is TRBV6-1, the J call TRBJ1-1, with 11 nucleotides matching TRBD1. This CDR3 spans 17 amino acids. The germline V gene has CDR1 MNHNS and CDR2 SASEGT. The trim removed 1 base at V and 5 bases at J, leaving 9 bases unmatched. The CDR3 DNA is TGTGCCAGCAGTGAAGTAAGGACAGGGGGCTGGGGAACTGAAGCTTTCTTT. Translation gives CASSEVRTGGWGTEAFF.

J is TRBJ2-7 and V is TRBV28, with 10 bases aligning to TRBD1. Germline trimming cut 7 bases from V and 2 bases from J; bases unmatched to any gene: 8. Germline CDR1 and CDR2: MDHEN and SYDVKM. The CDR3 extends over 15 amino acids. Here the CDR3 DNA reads TGTGCCAGCAAGATTCCGGGACAGGGGACCTACGAGCAGTACTTC. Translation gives CASKIPGQGTYEQYF.

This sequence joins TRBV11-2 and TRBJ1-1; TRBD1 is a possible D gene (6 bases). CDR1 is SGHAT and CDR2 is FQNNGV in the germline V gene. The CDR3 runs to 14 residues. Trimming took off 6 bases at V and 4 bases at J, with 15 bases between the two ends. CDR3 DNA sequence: TGTGCCAGCAGTTTCTACAGGGTGGGCACTGAAGCTTTCTTT. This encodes CASSFYRVGTEAFF.

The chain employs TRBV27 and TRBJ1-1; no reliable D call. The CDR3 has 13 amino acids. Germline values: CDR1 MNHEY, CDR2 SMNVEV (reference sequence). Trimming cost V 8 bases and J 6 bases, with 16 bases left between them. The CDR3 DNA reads TGTGCCAGCCGGGGATTCCTATGGCCTGAAGCTTTCTTT. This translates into CASRGFLWPEAFF.

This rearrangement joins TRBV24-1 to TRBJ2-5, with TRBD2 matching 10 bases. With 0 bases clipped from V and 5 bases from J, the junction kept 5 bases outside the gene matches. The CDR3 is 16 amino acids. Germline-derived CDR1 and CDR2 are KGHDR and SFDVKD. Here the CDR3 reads CATSDLRASGSETQYF. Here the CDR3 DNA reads TGTGCCACCAGTGATTTGCGCGCTAGCGGGAGTGAGACCCAGTACTTC.

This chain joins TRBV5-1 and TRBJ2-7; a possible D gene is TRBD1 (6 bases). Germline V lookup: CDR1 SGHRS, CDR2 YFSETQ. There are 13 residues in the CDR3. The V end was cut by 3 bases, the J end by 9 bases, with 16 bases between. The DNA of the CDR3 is TGCGCCAGCAGCTCCGAAACAGGGCTAGCGCAGTACTTC. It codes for CASSSETGLAQYF.

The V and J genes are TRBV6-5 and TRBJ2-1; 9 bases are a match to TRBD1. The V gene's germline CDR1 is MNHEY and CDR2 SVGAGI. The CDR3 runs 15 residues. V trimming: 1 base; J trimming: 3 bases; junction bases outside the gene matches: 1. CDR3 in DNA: TGTGCCAGCAGTTACTTGGGACAGGGCTACAATGAGCAGTTCTTC. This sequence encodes CASSYLGQGYNEQFF.

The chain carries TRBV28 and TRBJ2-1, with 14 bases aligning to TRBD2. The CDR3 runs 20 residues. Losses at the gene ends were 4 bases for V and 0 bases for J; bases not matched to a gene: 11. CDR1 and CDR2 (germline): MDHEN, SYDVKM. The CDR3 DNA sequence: TGTGCCAGCAGTTCCTCCAGACTAGCGGGAGGGCCCGGCTCCTACAATGAGCAGTTCTTC. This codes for CASSSSRLAGGPGSYNEQFF.

The CDR3 DNA sequence: TGTGCCAGCAGCTTAGACCGGGACAGAACCATTAACTATGGCTACACCTTC. As protein: CASSLDRDRTINYGYTF. V gene TRBV5-6 combines with J gene TRBJ1-2; 7 bases are shared with TRBD1. The germline gives CDR1 SGHDT, CDR2 YYEEEE. With V trimmed by 2 bases and J by 1 base, 11 bases remained unmatched. The CDR3 is 17 amino acids.

For the CDR3, the DNA is TGTGCCAGCAGCTACAGGGTGGCCTCCTACAATGAGCAGTTCTTC. Amino acids: CASSYRVASYNEQFF. The rearrangement links TRBV5-5 to TRBJ2-1, with a tentative D call TRBD1 (6 bases). The CDR3 sequence is 15 residues long. In germline, CDR1 is SGHKS, CDR2 YYEKEE (reference sequence). Trimming took off 3 bases at V and 0 bases at J, with 10 bases between the two ends. Together with reference TRBV5-5 and TRBJ2-1, the CDR3 gives the full variable domain: DAGVTQSPTHLIKTRGQQVTLRCSPISGHKSVSWYQQVLGQGPQFIFQYYEKEERGRGNFPDRFSARQFPNYSSELNVNALLLGDSALYLCASSYRVASYNEQFFGPGTRLTVL.

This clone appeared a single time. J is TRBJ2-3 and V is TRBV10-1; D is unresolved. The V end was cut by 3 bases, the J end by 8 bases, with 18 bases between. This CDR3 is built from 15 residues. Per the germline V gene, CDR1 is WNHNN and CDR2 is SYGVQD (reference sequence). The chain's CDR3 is CASSETLGPLGTQYF. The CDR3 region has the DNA TGCGCCAGCAGTGAAACCCTGGGTCCCCTAGGTACGCAGTATTTT.

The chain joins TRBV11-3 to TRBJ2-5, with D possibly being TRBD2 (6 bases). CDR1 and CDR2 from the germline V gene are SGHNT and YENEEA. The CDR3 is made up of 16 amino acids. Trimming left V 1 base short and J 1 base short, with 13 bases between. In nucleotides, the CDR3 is TGTGCCAGCAGCTTAGGGGGAGGTTACTTCCAAGAGACCCAGTACTTC. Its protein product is CASSLGGGYFQETQYF.

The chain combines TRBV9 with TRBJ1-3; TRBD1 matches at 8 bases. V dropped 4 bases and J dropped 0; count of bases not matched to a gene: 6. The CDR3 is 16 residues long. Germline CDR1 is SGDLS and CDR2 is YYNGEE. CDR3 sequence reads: CASSLQGTGSGNTIYF. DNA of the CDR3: TGTGCCAGCAGCCTACAGGGGACAGGCTCTGGAAACACCATATATTTT.

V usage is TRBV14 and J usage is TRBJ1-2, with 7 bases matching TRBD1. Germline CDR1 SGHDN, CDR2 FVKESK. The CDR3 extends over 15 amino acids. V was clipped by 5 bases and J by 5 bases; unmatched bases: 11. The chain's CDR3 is CASSATATGWYGYTF. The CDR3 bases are TGTGCCAGCAGCGCAACCGCGACAGGGTGGTATGGCTACACCTTC.

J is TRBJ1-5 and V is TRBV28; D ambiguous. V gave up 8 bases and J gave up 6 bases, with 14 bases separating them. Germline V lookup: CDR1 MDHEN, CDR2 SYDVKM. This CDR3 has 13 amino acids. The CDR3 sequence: CASFAHPGQPQHF. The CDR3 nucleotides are TGTGCCAGCTTCGCGCACCCGGGTCAGCCCCAGCATTTT. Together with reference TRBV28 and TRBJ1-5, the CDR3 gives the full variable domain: DVKVTQSSRYLVKRTGEKVFLECVQDMDHENMFWYRQDPGLGLRLIYFSYDVKMKEKGDIPEGYSVSREKKERFSLILESASTNQTSMYLCASFAHPGQPQHFGDGTRLSIL.

The CDR3 is CASSLAETQYF. As DNA, the CDR3 is TGCGCCAGCAGCTTGGCGGAGACCCAGTACTTC. This chain uses TRBV5-1 with TRBJ2-5, with D unresolved. This CDR3 has 11 amino acids. V lost 0 bases and J lost 5, with 2 bases in between. Germline V gene data show CDR1 as SGHRS and CDR2 as YFSETQ.

In DNA form, the CDR3 reads TGTGCCTGGACCCCCGGGAATTCACCCCTCCACTTT. Encoded protein: CAWTPGNSPLHF. The rearrangement links TRBV30 to TRBJ1-6; D not certain. Germline V gives CDR1 GTSNPN, CDR2 SVGIG (reference sequence). The CDR3 totals 12 residues. Trimming took 4 bases from V and 7 from J, leaving 8 bases between them.

The CDR3 reads CASSFGRASAGETQYF. Written as DNA, the CDR3 is TGTGCCAGCAGCTTTGGTCGGGCCTCGGCGGGGGAGACCCAGTACTTC. V is TRBV28 and J is TRBJ2-5, with D maybe TRBD2 (6 bases). From germline, CDR1 is MDHEN and CDR2 SYDVKM. Trimming removed 6 bases from V and 5 bases from J, with 22 bases in between. The CDR3 has 16 amino acids.

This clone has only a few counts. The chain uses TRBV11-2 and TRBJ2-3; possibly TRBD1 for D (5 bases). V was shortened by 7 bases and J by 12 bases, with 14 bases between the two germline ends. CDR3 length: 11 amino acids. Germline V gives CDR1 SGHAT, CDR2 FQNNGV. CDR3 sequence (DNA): TGTGCCAGCATAAATGGGGCTCCCCAGTATTTT. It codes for CASINGAPQYF.

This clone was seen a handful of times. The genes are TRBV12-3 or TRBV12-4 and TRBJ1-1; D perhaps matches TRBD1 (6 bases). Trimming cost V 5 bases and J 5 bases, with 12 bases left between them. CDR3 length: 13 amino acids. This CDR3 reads CASSHTQGTEAFF. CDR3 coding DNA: TGTGCCAGCAGTCACACGCAGGGGACTGAAGCTTTCTTT.

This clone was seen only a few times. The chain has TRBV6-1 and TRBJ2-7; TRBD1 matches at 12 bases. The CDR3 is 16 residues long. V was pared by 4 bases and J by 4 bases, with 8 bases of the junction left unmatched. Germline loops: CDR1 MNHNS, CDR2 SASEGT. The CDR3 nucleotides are TGTGCCAGCAGTGTAGGGACAGGGGGCGTCGGTTACGAGCAGTACTTC. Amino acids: CASSVGTGGVGYEQYF.

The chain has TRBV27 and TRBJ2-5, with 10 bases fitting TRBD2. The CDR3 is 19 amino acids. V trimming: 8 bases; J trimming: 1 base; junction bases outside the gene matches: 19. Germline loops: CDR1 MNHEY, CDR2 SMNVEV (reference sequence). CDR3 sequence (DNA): TGTGCCAGCGAGTTTAGCGACTCTAGCGGGAGTAAAAGCCAAGAGACCCAGTACTTC. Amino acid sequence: CASEFSDSSGSKSQETQYF.

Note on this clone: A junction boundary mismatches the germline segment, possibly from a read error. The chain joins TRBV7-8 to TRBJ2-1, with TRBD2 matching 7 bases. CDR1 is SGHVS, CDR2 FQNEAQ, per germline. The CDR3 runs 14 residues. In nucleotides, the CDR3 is TGTGCCAGCAGCTTAGCAGCGGGAAATTTTCCTATGGTCTTC. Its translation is CASSLAAGNFPMVF.